This TCR beta chain was recorded in a study of cytomegalovirus exposure and HLA in healthy donors. Overall study context: Roughly 180 million T cells yielded approximately 100 million unique TCR beta sequences, as an earlier analysis found. An early data release held 75 million to 100 million unique TCRs from HLA-typed donors. General study points: Previously analyzed data showed that most TCR beta V segments were productive at a frequency of about 90% or about 30%. Across donors, most TCRs were seen rarely, yet some public ones were widespread.

This CDR3 has 14 amino acids. V lost 10 bases to trimming and J lost 7 bases; unmatched junction nucleotides: 13. The V gene's germline CDR1 is SGHRS and CDR2 YFSETQ. Of note for this clone: As yet, its antigen is unknown.

Primers for the PCR totalled 60 Vbeta and 13 Jbeta. Only in-frame clones appear in the TCRdb table, and some are missing; sequencing was by immunoSEQ multiplex PCR. The sample consists of tens of thousands of clones, around 80% of them appearing once. The clonotype originates from a male donor in good health and CMV-seropositive. The genes are TRBV5-1 and TRBJ2-1; 8 nucleotides align to TRBD2. The sequenced sample consisted of PBMCs. This CDR3 is CASPGLDLMNEQFF. DNA for the CDR3: TGCGCCTCACCGGGACTAGACCTTATGAATGAGCAGTTCTTC. Using reference TRBV5-1 and TRBJ2-1 for the parts outside the CDR3, the full variable domain is KAGVTQTPRYLIKTRGQQVTLSCSPISGHRSVSWYQQTPGQGLQFLFEYFSETQRNKGNFPGRFSGRQFSNSRSEMNVSTLELGDSALYLCASPGLDLMNEQFFGPGTRLTVL.